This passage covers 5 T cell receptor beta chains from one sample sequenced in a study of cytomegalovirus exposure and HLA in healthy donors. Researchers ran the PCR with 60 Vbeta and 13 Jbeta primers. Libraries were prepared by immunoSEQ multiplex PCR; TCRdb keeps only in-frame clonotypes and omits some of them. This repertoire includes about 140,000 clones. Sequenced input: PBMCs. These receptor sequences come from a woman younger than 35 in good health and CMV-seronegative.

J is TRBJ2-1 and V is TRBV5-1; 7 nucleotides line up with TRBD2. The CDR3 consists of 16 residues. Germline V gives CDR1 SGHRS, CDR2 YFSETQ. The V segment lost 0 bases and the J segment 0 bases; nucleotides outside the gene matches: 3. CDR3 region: CASSLAGGSSYNEQFF. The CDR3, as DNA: TGCGCCAGCAGCTTGGCTGGCGGGAGCTCCTACAATGAGCAGTTCTTC. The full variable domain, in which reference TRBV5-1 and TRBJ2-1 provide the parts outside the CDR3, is KAGVTQTPRYLIKTRGQQVTLSCSPISGHRSVSWYQQTPGQGLQFLFEYFSETQRNKGNFPGRFSGRQFSNSRSEMNVSTLELGDSALYLCASSLAGGSSYNEQFFGPGTRLTVL.

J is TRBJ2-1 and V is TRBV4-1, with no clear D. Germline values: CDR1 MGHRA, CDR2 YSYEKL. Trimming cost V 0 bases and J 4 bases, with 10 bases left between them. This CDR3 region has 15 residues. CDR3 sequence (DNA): TGCGCCAGCAGCCAAGATACAAATCCTTACAATGAGCAGTTCTTC. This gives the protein CASSQDTNPYNEQFF.

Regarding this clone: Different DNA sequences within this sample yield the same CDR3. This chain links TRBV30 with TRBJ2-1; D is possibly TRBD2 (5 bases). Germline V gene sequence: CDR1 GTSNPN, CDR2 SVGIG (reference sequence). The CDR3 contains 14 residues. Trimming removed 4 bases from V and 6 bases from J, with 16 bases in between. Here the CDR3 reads CAWKHPGSTNEQFF. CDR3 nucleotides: TGTGCCTGGAAGCATCCGGGGAGCACCAATGAGCAGTTCTTC.

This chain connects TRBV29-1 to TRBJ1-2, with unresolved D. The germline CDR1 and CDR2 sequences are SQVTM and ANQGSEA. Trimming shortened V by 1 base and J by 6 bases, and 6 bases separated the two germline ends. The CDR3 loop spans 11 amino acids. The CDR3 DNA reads TGCAGCGTTGAAGTGTCGGATGGCTACACCTTC. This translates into CSVEVSDGYTF.

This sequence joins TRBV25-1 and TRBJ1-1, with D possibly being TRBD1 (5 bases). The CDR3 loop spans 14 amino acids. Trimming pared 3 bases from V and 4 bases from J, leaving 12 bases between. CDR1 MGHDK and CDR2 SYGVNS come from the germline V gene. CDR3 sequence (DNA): TGTGCCAGCAGTGACCGGACAAGGTCCACTGAAGCTTTCTTT. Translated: CASSDRTRSTEAFF.